This T cell receptor beta chain stems from a study of blood T cell repertoires in COVID-19 (dated by TCRdb to 2019 to 2021). Background for the entire study: Collaborator samples came from the United States, Italy and Spain and covered acute and convalescent phases of COVID-19. HLA class I and class II types, where available, came from metadata supplied by the sample provider rather than from assay-based typing. The dataset comprised deeply sampled blood TCRbeta repertoires from subjects exposed to, actively infected with, or recovered from COVID-19. The repertoires were released in a freely available public database meant as a resource for research on the immune response to SARS-CoV-2. Samples were obtained from the ongoing ImmuneRACE study (first 160 participants) and from 950 to 1,500 subjects provided by 6 global collaborators. A de-identified subject ID, COVID-19 status, age in years and sex were almost always included in the sample metadata. The prospective study material was composed of cDNA or gDNA derived from T cells, B-cell-depleted T cells, or PBMCs. General findings and caveats noted by the study authors: The quantity of clinical and demographic metadata differed by source and by participant and was supplied without curation.

Worth noting for this clone: Its target antigen remains unknown. Base qualities are not at hand, and no much larger clone is one base apart.

The germline V gene gives CDR1 as SQVTM and CDR2 as ANQGSEA. Trimming takes 7 bases off V and 10 bases off J; junction bases not matched to a gene: 17. From cysteine to phenylalanine, the CDR3 is 14 amino acids long. Only the CDR3 DNA stays, 42 bases, in frame from base 1. TCRbeta CDR3 regions were amplified from genomic DNA by means of the immunoSEQ Assay, a bias-controlled multiplex PCR. Turning to the authors' computational methods: The number of nucleated cells in each sample was estimated from the amplification of reference gene primers within the assay. Sequence reads were collapsed and filtered to measure the absolute abundance of every unique TCRbeta CDR3 rearrangement. For each sample, productive Simpson clonality was calculated by taking the square root of Simpson's diversity index across productive rearrangements. This is the immuneACCESS table as TCRdb keeps it, with only in-frame sequences that have V and J called. A part of the clones is gone; compared with another copy, unresolved V genes explain less than half, and the rest is unexplained. V and J calls and clone size are those listed in that table; D and trimming were worked out from the DNA. The sample profile shows 250,000 or so clones; about 86% of them were found once. The ten largest account for around 3.6% of the sample.

Participants in the prospective study were enrolled through a virtual design, were aged roughly 18 to 100 years, and lived in roughly 26 United States geographic areas. To assign participants to cohorts, the prospective study relied on clinical history that participants themselves reported in a screening survey and a study questionnaire. ImmuneRACE Cohort 3 recovered participants were defined by two consecutive negative NP/OP PCR tests, healthcare professional clearance, or symptom resolution. Each participant in the prospective study had whole blood, serum and a nasopharyngeal or oropharyngeal swab collected by mobile phlebotomists. Additional blood draws and questionnaires over an approximately two-month period could optionally be provided by prospective study participants. Prospective study blood samples were shipped either frozen or at room temperature before DNA extraction.

Sequenced input: PBMCs or T cells enriched from blood (not recorded which). The V and J genes are TRBV29-1 and TRBJ2-5; TRBD1 matches 8 bases in the middle. This sequence was found in a man aged 50 or older who had recovered from COVID-19. CDR3 sequence: CSAVTGTGGGHQYF. Read as DNA, the sequence is TGCAGCGCCGTGACCGGGACAGGAGGGGGGCACCAGTACTTC.